This T cell receptor beta chain was identified during a study of a mutant IDH1 vaccine in newly diagnosed glioma. Profiling relied on immunoSEQ multiplex PCR, and the TCRdb table lists in-frame clones only, not all of them. The profile shows tens of thousands of clones, more than 75% of them singletons. Germline CDR1 is SGHTA and CDR2 is FQGNSA. The V gene lost 5 bases and the J gene lost 1 base, with 6 bases spanning the gap. CDR3 size: 12 residues. This clone was recorded once. Its antigen is undetermined. Sample time point: week 35, safety follow-up. The study gave 300 ug of mutant IDH1 20-mer peptide per vaccine dose, with topical imiquimod.

The starting material was PBMCs, obtained from a glioma patient whose treatment included an IDH1 peptide vaccine. The TCR comes from a man between 25 and 39 years old with glioma. The genes are TRBV7-2 and TRBJ2-7; D gene ambiguous. The DNA for the CDR3 is TGTGCCAGCAGCCACGGTTCCTACGAGCAGTACTTC. It specifies CASSHGSYEQYF.